The 13 T cell receptor beta chains listed next were all sequenced from one sample in a study of blood T cell repertoires in COVID-19. Here immunoSEQ multiplex PCR was the method, and the copy in TCRdb shows in-frame clones only, minus some. The sample includes roughly 500,000 clones, nearly 90% of them seen just once. Sequenced input: peripheral blood. The source of these receptors is a man aged 18-30 years with COVID-19, enrolled during active disease.

The J gene is TRBJ2-1, the V gene TRBV10-2, with D perhaps matching TRBD1 (5 bases). Trimming pared 5 bases from V and 3 bases from J, leaving 5 bases between. Germline V gene lookup returns CDR1 WSHSY and CDR2 SAAADI. The CDR3 consists of 12 residues. CDR3 in DNA: TGCGCCAGCAGTCAGGGCTACAATGAGCAGTTCTTC. It codes for CASSQGYNEQFF.

The chain combines TRBV7-2 with TRBJ1-5; 10 nucleotides line up with TRBD1. The CDR3 is 16 residues long. From germline, CDR1 is SGHTA and CDR2 FQGNSA. V dropped 5 bases and J dropped 3; count of bases not matched to a gene: 7. CDR3 nucleotide sequence: TGTGCCAGCAGCGACCGGGACAGGGGATACAATCAGCCCCAGCATTTT. This encodes CASSDRDRGYNQPQHF.

This clone has only one observation. The rearrangement uses TRBV6-5 and TRBJ1-6, with 12 positions matching TRBD1. Germline CDR1 MNHEY, CDR2 SVGAGI. This CDR3 has 15 residues. The V gene end was trimmed by 6 bases and the J gene end by 9 bases; junction bases not matched to a gene: 6. CDR3 sequence: CASSQGQGARSPLHF. The CDR3 bases are TGTGCCAGCAGCCAGGGACAGGGGGCACGTTCACCCCTCCACTTT.

CDR3 sequence reads: CASSPQGYSNQPQHF. In DNA form, the CDR3 reads TGTGCCAGCAGCCCGCAGGGATATAGCAATCAGCCCCAGCATTTT. The V call is TRBV14, the J call TRBJ1-5; tentative D call: TRBD1 (5 bases). The CDR3 is made up of 15 amino acids. The germline V and J ends were trimmed by 4 bases and 0 bases, with 10 bases remaining between them. Germline loops: CDR1 SGHDN, CDR2 FVKESK.

V gene TRBV5-4 combines with J gene TRBJ2-7; a weak D match, TRBD1 (6 bases). The CDR3 has 15 residues. V was clipped by 2 bases and J by 2 bases, with 14 bases between them. Germline V gene sequence: CDR1 SGHNT, CDR2 YYREEE (reference sequence). The CDR3 here is CASSLTGTTPYEQYF. CDR3 nucleotide sequence: TGTGCCAGCAGCTTAACGGGGACAACTCCCTACGAGCAGTACTTC.

CDR3: CASGIAGGPSDTQYF. CDR3 in DNA: TGTGCTAGTGGCATAGCGGGGGGGCCATCAGATACGCAGTATTTT. This rearrangement joins TRBV12-5 to TRBJ2-3; 11 positions agree with TRBD2. Germline values: CDR1 LGHNT, CDR2 FRNRAP. The CDR3 spans 15 residues. V lost 6 bases, J lost 4 bases, and 6 bases stayed unmatched. The complete variable domain, with remaining parts taken from reference TRBV12-5 and TRBJ2-3, reads DARVTQTPRHKVTEMGQEVTMRCQPILGHNTVFWYRQTMMQGLELLAYFRNRAPLDDSGMPKDRFSAEMPDATLATLKIQPSEPRDSAVYFCASGIAGGPSDTQYFGPGTRLTVL.

The chain has TRBV12-5 and TRBJ2-1, with D hard to call. Trimming removed 1 base from V and 0 bases from J, with 13 bases in between. Germline V gene lookup returns CDR1 LGHNT and CDR2 FRNRAP. The CDR3 has 17 amino acids. CDR3 loop: CASGLARYLSSYNEQFF. For the CDR3, the DNA is TGTGCTAGTGGTTTGGCGCGGTATCTAAGCTCCTACAATGAGCAGTTCTTC.

This rearrangement joins TRBV7-8 to TRBJ2-1, with 9 nucleotides matching TRBD2. CDR3 length: 15 amino acids. J was trimmed by 3 bases and V by 3 bases; bases with no gene match: 3. Germline V lookup: CDR1 SGHVS, CDR2 FQNEAQ. CDR3 in DNA: TGTGCCAGCAGCTTTCGACTAGCGGTCTACAATGAGCAGTTCTTC. Protein: CASSFRLAVYNEQFF.

V is TRBV14 and J is TRBJ1-2, with no clear D. V lost 2 bases to trimming and J lost 8 bases, with 15 bases between them. This CDR3 has 14 amino acids. Germline lookup yields CDR1 SGHDN and CDR2 FVKESK. The CDR3: CASSQSPRADGYTF. As DNA, the CDR3 is TGTGCCAGCAGCCAATCCCCGAGGGCGGACGGCTACACCTTC. Combining the CDR3 with reference TRBV14 and TRBJ1-2 gives the whole variable domain EAGVTQFPSHSVIEKGQTVTLRCDPISGHDNLYWYRRVMGKEIKFLLHFVKESKQDESGMPNNRFLAERTGGTYSTLKVQPAELEDSGVYFCASSQSPRADGYTFGSGTRLTVV.

V gene TRBV11-2 combines with J gene TRBJ2-7, with 7 bases fitting TRBD1. In germline, CDR1 is SGHAT, CDR2 FQNNGV. The CDR3 is made up of 15 amino acids. Unmatched junction bases numbered 6, after V lost 1 base and J lost 3 bases. Here the CDR3 reads CASSLVWDSNYEQYF. DNA for the CDR3: TGTGCCAGCAGCTTAGTTTGGGACAGTAACTACGAGCAGTACTTC.

The J gene is TRBJ2-1, the V gene TRBV19; TRBD1 aligns across 7 bases. Germline V CDR1 and CDR2: LNHDA, SQIVND (reference sequence). J was trimmed by 10 bases and V by 0 bases; bases with no gene match: 6. The CDR3 runs to 14 residues. CDR3 sequence reads: CASSIDHTGAEQFF. The CDR3 bases are TGTGCCAGTAGTATAGATCATACAGGGGCGGAGCAGTTCTTC.

This chain joins TRBV6-6 and TRBJ1-2, with 7 bases identical to TRBD1. This CDR3 has 14 amino acids. With 0 bases clipped from V and 8 bases from J, the junction kept 6 bases outside the gene matches. CDR1 MNHNY and CDR2 SVGAGI come from the germline V gene (reference sequence). The chain's CDR3 is CASSYSGQDGGYTF. DNA for the CDR3: TGTGCCAGCAGTTACTCAGGACAGGACGGGGGCTACACCTTC.

This rearrangement joins TRBV6-5 to TRBJ2-3; D is uncertain. Germline V gene data show CDR1 as MNHEY and CDR2 as SVGAGI. Trimming took off 11 bases at V and 4 bases at J, with 19 bases between the two ends. The CDR3 totals 14 residues. The CDR3 here is CAVETRTGSDTQYF. In nucleotides, the CDR3 is TGTGCCGTAGAGACTCGCACCGGGTCAGATACGCAGTATTTT.